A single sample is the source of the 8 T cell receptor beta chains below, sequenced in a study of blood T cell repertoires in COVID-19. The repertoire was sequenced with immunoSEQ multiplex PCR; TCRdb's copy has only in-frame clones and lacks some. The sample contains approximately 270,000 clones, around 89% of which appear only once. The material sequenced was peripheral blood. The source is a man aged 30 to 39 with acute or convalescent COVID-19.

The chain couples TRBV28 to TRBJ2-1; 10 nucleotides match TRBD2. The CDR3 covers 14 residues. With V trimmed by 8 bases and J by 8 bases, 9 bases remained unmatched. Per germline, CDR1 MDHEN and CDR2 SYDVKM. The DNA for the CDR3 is TGTGCCAGCGGCCTTAGCGGGAGGAATTATGAGCAGTTCTTC. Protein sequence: CASGLSGRNYEQFF.

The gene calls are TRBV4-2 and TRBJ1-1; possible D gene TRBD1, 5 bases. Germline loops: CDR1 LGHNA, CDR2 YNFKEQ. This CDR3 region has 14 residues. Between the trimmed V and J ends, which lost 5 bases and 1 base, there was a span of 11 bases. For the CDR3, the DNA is TGTGCCAGCAGCGTGCAGGGCTCGAACACTGAAGCTTTCTTT. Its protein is CASSVQGSNTEAFF.

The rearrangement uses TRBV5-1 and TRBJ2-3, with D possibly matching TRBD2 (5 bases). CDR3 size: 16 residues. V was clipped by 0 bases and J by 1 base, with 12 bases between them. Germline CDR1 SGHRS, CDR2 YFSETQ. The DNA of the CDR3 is TGCGCCAGCAGCTTGGCGCCCAGCGGAGGCACAGATACGCAGTATTTT. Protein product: CASSLAPSGGTDTQYF.

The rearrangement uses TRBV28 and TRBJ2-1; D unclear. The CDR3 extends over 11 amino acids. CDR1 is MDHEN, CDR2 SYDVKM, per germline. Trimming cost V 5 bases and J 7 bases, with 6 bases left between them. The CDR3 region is CASSVRNEQFF. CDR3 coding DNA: TGTGCCAGCAGTGTACGGAATGAGCAGTTCTTC. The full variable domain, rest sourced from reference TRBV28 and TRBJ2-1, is DVKVTQSSRYLVKRTGEKVFLECVQDMDHENMFWYRQDPGLGLRLIYFSYDVKMKEKGDIPEGYSVSREKKERFSLILESASTNQTSMYLCASSVRNEQFFGPGTRLTVL.

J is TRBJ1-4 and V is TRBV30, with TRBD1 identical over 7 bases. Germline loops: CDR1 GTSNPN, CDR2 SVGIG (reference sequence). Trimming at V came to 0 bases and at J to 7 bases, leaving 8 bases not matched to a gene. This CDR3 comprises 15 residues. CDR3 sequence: CAWSVQTGNREKLFF. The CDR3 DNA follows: TGTGCCTGGAGTGTACAGACAGGGAATCGTGAAAAACTGTTTTTT.

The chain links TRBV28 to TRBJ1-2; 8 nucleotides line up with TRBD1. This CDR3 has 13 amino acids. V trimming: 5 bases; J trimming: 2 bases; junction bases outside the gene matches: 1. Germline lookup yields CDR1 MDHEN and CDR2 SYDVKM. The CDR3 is CASSRQGNYGYTF. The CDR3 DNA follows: TGTGCCAGCAGTAGACAGGGGAACTATGGCTACACCTTC.

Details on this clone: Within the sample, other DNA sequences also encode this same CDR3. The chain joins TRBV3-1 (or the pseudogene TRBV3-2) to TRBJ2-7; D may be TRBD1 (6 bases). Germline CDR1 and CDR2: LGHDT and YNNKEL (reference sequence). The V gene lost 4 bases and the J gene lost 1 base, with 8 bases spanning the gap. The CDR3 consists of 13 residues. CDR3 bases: TGTGCCAGCAGCCTAGGACAGTCCTACGAGCAGTACTTC. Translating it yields CASSLGQSYEQYF.

The CDR3 sequence is CASSRWTSGVSYEQYF. The CDR3 DNA sequence: TGTGCCAGCAGCCGATGGACTAGCGGGGTATCCTACGAGCAGTACTTC. The chain recombines TRBV3-1 (or the pseudogene TRBV3-2) with TRBJ2-7, with 12 bases lining up with TRBD2. V shed 4 bases, J shed 1 base, and the junction held 5 bases outside the gene matches. Germline V lookup: CDR1 LGHDT, CDR2 YNNKEL (reference sequence). The CDR3 runs 16 residues.